A selection of T cell receptor beta chains follows, all from one sample in a study of blood T cell repertoires in COVID-19. Using immunoSEQ multiplex PCR, the repertoire was profiled, and TCRdb retains in-frame clones only, with some absent. The sample contains some 200,000 clones, about 85% of which appear only once. The sample comprised peripheral blood. These receptor sequences come from a woman of 80 years or more with acute or convalescent COVID-19. Each CDR3 is given with its conserved first and last residue. D genes are given only for firm matches.

d_gene | v_gene | CDR3aa
- | TRBV30 | CAWSEGVTNEKLFF
TRBD1 | TRBV5-1 | CASGTGGENEKLFF
TRBD2 | TRBV3-1/TRBV3-2 | CASCHGGGGTGLVEQFF
- | TRBV6-2/TRBV6-3 | CASSYLRTAQPYEQYF
- | TRBV5-1 | CASSLFGDINTEAFF
TRBD1 | TRBV6-6 | CASSARTGGVQPQHF
TRBD1 | TRBV27 | CASSPGTGTRGANVLTF
- | TRBV4-3 | CASSQEGQLNEKLFF
- | TRBV2 | CASRFDYSNQPQHF
TRBD2 | TRBV11-2 | CASSGLAGGYEQFF
TRBD1 | TRBV23-1 | CASYPGDSRLKPQHF
- | TRBV12-3/TRBV12-4 | CASSLTGSDGYTF
- | TRBV4-2 | CASSRGGASNEQYF
TRBD1 | TRBV3-1/TRBV3-2 | CASSQDQGQRGEKLFF
- | TRBV15 | CATSRASETQYF
TRBD1 | TRBV6-1 | CASSRDSPRETQYF
TRBD1 | TRBV9 | CASSGGQGVYGYTF
TRBD1 | TRBV7-9 | CASSWGQGESDEQYF